This T cell receptor (beta chain) was recovered during a study of cytomegalovirus exposure and HLA in healthy donors. PCR employed 60 Vbeta and 13 Jbeta primers. TCRdb keeps only in-frame clones here, not all; method: immunoSEQ multiplex PCR. The data contain around 170,000 clones, around 73% of them singletons. Germline V gene sequence: CDR1 SGHTA, CDR2 FQGNSA. Trimming at V came to 3 bases and at J to 4 bases, leaving 7 bases not matched to a gene. There are 16 residues in the CDR3. This clone was seen just once. This clonotype originated in a male donor in good health and CMV-seronegative. This chain connects TRBV7-2 to TRBJ2-1; 9 nucleotides match TRBD2. Source material: PBMCs. This chain's CDR3 is CASSLLAGSGYNEQFF. DNA of the CDR3: TGTGCCAGCAGCTTGCTAGCGGGAAGTGGGTACAATGAGCAGTTCTTC.